This T cell receptor (beta chain) was found in a study of T cell repertoires in cytomegalovirus infection. The overall study: In the study, CMV epitopes included recently identified HLA-C-restricted and well-studied HLA-B-restricted ones. A matching HLA type, together with CMV infection, was signaled by public TCR beta signatures.

CDR3 length: 16 residues. Trimming removed 2 bases from V and 7 bases from J; junction bases left unmatched: 14. CDR1 is LNHNV and CDR2 is YYDKDF in the germline V gene (reference sequence). Note on this clonotype: Its antigen is not identified.

TCRdb fed the reads into MiXCR, producing one record per CDR3 protein. In the table there are about 900,000 distinct CDR3 sequences, approximately 30% of which are singletons. The starting material was cultured CD8+ T cells from PBMCs, obtained from culture after CMV antigen stimulation. The TCR comes from a human donor in good health (CMV status not recorded). Some clones in this sample may be carry-over from other donors' samples. This rearrangement joins TRBV15 to TRBJ2-7; 7 positions match TRBD1. CDR3 nucleotides: TGTGCCACCAGCAGAATACCACAGGGGACGAGGGGGGAGCAGTACGTC. This sequence encodes CATSRIPQGTRGEQYV.